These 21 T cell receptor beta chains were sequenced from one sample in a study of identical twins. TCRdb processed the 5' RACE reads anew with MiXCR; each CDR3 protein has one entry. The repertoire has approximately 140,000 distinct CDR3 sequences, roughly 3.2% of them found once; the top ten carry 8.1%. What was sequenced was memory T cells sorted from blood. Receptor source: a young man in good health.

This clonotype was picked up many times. CDR3 in amino acids: CANGQGDSGANVLTF. The CDR3, as DNA: TGTGCCAATGGACAGGGCGACTCTGGGGCCAACGTCCTGACTTTC. The chain has TRBV2 and TRBJ2-6; 8 nucleotides align to TRBD1. Per germline, CDR1 SNHLY and CDR2 FYNNEI. The trim removed 10 bases at V and 0 bases at J, leaving 5 bases unmatched. The CDR3 length is 15 residues.

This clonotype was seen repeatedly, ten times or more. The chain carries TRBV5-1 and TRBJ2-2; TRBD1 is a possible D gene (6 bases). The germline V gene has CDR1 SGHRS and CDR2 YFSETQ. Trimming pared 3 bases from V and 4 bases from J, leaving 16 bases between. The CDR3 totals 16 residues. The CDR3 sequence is CASSSTARGGTGELFF. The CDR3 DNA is TGCGCCAGCAGCTCCACTGCCAGGGGCGGCACCGGGGAGCTGTTTTTT.

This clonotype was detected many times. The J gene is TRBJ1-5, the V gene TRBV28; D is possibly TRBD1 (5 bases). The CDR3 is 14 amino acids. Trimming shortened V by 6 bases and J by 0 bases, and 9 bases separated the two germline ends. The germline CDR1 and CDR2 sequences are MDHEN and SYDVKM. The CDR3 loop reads CASRTEYSNQPQHF. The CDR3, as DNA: TGTGCCAGCAGGACAGAGTATAGCAATCAGCCCCAGCATTTT.

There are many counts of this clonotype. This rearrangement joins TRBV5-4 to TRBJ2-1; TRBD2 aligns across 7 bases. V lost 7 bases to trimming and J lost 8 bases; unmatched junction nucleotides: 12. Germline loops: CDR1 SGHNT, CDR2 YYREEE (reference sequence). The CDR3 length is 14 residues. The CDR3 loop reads CASQAGVSVDEQFF. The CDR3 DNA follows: TGTGCCAGCCAGGCGGGAGTGAGCGTCGATGAGCAGTTCTTC.

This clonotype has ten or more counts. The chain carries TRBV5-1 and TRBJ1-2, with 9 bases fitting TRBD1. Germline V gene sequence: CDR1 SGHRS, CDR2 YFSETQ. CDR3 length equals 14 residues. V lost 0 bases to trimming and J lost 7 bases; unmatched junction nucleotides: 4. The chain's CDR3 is CASSLAATGGGYTF. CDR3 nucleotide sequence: TGCGCCAGCAGCTTGGCCGCGACAGGGGGTGGCTACACCTTC. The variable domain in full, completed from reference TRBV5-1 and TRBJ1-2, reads KAGVTQTPRYLIKTRGQQVTLSCSPISGHRSVSWYQQTPGQGLQFLFEYFSETQRNKGNFPGRFSGRQFSNSRSEMNVSTLELGDSALYLCASSLAATGGGYTFGSGTRLTVV.

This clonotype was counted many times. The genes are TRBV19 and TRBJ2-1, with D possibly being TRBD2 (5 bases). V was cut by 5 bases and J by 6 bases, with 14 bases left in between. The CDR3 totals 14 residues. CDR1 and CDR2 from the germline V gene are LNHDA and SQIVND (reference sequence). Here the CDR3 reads CASSESGRGNEQFF. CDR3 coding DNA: TGTGCCAGTAGTGAATCAGGACGGGGCAATGAGCAGTTCTTC.

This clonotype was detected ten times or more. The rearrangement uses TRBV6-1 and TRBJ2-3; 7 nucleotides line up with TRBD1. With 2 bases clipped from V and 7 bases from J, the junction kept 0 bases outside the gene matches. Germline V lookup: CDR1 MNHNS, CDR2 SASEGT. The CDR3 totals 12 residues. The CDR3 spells CASSERGHTQYF. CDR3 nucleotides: TGTGCCAGCAGTGAAAGGGGGCATACGCAGTATTTT.

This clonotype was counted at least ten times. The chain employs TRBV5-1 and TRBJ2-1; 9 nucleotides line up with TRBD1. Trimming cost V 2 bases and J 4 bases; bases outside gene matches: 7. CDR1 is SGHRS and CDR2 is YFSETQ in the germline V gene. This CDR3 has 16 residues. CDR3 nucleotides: TGCGCCAGCAGCTTCCCTACAGGGGGCAGGTACAATGAGCAGTTCTTC. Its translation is CASSFPTGGRYNEQFF.

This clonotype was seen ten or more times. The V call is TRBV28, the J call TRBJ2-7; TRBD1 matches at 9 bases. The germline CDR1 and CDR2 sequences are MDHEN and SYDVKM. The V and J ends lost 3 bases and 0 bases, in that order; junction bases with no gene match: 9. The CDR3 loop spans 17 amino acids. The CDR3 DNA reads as TGTGCCAGCAGTTTGTCCACAGGGGGCGTAAGCTCCTACGAGCAGTACTTC. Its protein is CASSLSTGGVSSYEQYF.

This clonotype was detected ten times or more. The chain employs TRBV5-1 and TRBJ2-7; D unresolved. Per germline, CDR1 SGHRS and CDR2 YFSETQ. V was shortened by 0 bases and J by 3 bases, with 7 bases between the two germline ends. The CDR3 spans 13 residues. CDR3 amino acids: CASSLDTYYEQYF. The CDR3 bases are TGCGCCAGCAGCTTGGACACCTACTACGAGCAGTACTTC.

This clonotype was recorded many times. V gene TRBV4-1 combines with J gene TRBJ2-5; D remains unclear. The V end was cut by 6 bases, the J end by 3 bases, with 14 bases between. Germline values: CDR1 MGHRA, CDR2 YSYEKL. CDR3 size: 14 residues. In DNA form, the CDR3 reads TGCGCCAGCAGTCTAAGTTCGCCCGAAGAGACCCAGTACTTC. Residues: CASSLSSPEETQYF.

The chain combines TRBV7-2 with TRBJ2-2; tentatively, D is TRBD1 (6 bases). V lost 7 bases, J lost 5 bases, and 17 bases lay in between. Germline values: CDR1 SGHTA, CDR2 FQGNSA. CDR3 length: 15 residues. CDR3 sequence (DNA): TGTGCCAGCAACCCAAGTCGGGACAATACCGGGGAGCTGTTTTTT. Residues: CASNPSRDNTGELFF. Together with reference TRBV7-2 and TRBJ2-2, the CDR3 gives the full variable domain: GAGVSQSPSNKVTEKGKDVELRCDPISGHTALYWYRQSLGQGLEFLIYFQGNSAPDKSGLPSDRFSAERTGGSVSTLTIQRTQQEDSAVYLCASNPSRDNTGELFFGEGSRLTVL.

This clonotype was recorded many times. The CDR3 protein is CASSQIKIQVNEQFF. The CDR3 coding sequence is TGTGCCAGCAGCCAAATTAAGATCCAAGTTAATGAGCAGTTCTTC. The rearrangement joins TRBV3-1 to TRBJ2-1, with D uncertain. V was trimmed by 2 bases and J by 7 bases, leaving 15 bases between them. The length of the CDR3 is 15 residues. Germline V gene data show CDR1 as LGHDT and CDR2 as YNNKEL (reference sequence).

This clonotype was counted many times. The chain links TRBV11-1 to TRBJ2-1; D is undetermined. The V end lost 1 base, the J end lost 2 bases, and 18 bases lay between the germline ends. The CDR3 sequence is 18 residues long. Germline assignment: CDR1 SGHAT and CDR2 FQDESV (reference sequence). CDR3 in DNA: TGTGCCAGCAGCTTAGTGGATAGGTACTCATACGCCTACAATGAGCAGTTCTTC. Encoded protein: CASSLVDRYSYAYNEQFF. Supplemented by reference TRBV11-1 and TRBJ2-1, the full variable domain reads EAEVAQSPRYKITEKSQAVAFWCDPISGHATLYWYRQILGQGPELLVQFQDESVVDDSQLPKDRFSAERLKGVDSTLKIQPAELGDSAMYLCASSLVDRYSYAYNEQFFGPGTRLTVL.

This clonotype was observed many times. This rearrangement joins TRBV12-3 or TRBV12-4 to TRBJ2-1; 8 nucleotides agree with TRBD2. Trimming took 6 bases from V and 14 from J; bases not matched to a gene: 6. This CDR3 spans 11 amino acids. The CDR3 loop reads CASSDGTREFF. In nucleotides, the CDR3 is TGTGCCAGCAGCGATGGGACTAGGGAGTTCTTC.

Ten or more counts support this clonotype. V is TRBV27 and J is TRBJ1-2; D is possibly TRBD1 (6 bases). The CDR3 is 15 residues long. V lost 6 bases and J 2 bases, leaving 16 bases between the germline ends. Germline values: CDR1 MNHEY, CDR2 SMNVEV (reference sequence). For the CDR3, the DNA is TGTGCCAGCAGGGCATGGGGGACATTCAACTATGGCTACACCTTC. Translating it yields CASRAWGTFNYGYTF.

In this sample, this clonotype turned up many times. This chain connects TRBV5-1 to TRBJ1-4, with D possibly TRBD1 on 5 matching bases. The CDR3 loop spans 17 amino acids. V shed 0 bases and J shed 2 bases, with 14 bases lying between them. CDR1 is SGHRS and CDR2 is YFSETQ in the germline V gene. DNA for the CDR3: TGCGCCAGCAGCTTGGACCGAGGGACGGCTACTAATGAAAAACTGTTTTTT. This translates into CASSLDRGTATNEKLFF.

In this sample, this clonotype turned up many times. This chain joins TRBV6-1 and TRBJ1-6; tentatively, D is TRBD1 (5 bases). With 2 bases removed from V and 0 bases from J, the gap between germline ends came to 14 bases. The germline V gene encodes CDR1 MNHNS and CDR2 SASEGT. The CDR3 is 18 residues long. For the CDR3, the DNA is TGTGCCAGCAGTGAAAACGGGACGGAGCGCTCCTATAATTCACCCCTCCACTTT. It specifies CASSENGTERSYNSPLHF.

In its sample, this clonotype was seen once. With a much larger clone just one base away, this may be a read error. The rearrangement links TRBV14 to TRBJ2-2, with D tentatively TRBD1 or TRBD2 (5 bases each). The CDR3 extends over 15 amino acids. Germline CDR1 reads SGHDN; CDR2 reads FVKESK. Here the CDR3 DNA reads TGTGCCAGCAGCCAATTCGGGGCGAACACCGGGGAGCTGATTTTT. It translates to CASSQFGANTGELIF.

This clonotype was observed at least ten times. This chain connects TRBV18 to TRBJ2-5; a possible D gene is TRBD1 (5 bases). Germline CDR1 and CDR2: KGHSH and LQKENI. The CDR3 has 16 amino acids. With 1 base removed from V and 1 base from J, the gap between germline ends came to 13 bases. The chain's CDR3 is CASSPLDIALQETQYF. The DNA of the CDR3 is TGTGCCAGCTCACCACTGGACATTGCCCTCCAAGAGACCCAGTACTTC.

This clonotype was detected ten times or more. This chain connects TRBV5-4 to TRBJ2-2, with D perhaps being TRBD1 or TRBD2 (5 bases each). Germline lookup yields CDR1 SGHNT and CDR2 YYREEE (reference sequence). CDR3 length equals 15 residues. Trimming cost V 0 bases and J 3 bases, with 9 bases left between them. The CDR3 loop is CASSLGRGDTGELFF. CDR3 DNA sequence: TGTGCCAGCAGCTTGGGCCGGGGCGACACCGGGGAGCTGTTTTTT.